A single sample gave rise to the 19 T cell receptor beta chains below, sequenced in a study of post-analysis software for immune sequencing data. Whole-study results and caveats: Patients showed TRBV5-6, TRBV5-1 and TRBV20-1 among roughly 5 TRBV segments more frequent than in controls.

Tagging with unique molecular identifiers was a feature of the TCR beta cDNA libraries. TCRdb processed the PCR reads anew with MiXCR; each CDR3 protein has one entry. The table includes 750,000 to 950,000 distinct CDR3 sequences, under 70% detected once. Antigen specificity for these receptors is unknown. Sequencing was carried out using blood. Every receptor here comes from a girl aged 5 to 17 with multiple sclerosis.

This rearrangement joins TRBV9 to TRBJ1-2; D is undetermined. Trimming cost V 2 bases and J 8 bases, with 13 bases left between them. This CDR3 region has 13 residues. Germline-derived CDR1 and CDR2 are SGDLS and YYNGEE. CDR3 in DNA: TGTGCCAGCAGCGTTGGGGTACTATGGGGCTACACCTTC. Translating gives CASSVGVLWGYTF. The whole variable domain, filled in from reference TRBV9 and TRBJ1-2, reads DSGVTQTPKHLITATGQRVTLRCSPRSGDLSVYWYQQSLDQGLQFLIQYYNGEERAKGNILERFSAQQFPDLHSELNLSSLELGDSALYFCASSVGVLWGYTFGSGTRLTVV.

V and J are TRBV20-1 and TRBJ1-2; D uncertain. The V end was cut by 6 bases, the J end by 1 base, with 12 bases between. Per germline, CDR1 DFQATT and CDR2 SNEGSKA (reference sequence). The length of the CDR3 is 13 residues. CDR3 region: CSALRENNYGYTF. As DNA, the CDR3 is TGCAGTGCCCTGAGGGAGAATAACTATGGCTACACCTTC.

This chain links TRBV5-1 with TRBJ2-1, with 11 bases identical to TRBD2. The germline V gene has CDR1 SGHRS and CDR2 YFSETQ. This CDR3 region has 15 residues. V dropped 4 bases and J dropped 7; count of bases not matched to a gene: 7. CDR3 loop: CASSPLAGVSNEQFF. In DNA form, the CDR3 reads TGCGCCAGCAGCCCACTAGCGGGAGTAAGTAATGAGCAGTTCTTC. The variable domain in full, with the rest retrieved from reference TRBV5-1 and TRBJ2-1, is KAGVTQTPRYLIKTRGQQVTLSCSPISGHRSVSWYQQTPGQGLQFLFEYFSETQRNKGNFPGRFSGRQFSNSRSEMNVSTLELGDSALYLCASSPLAGVSNEQFFGPGTRLTVL.

DNA for the CDR3: TGTGCCAGCAGTGTCTCGGGGGGGCGAGCGGATACGCAGTATTTT. It yields the protein CASSVSGGRADTQYF. The genes are TRBV6-1 and TRBJ2-3; 8 nucleotides match TRBD2. Germline trimming cut 4 bases from V and 6 bases from J; bases unmatched to any gene: 9. Germline V gene lookup returns CDR1 MNHNS and CDR2 SASEGT. The CDR3 is made up of 15 amino acids.

V gene TRBV3-1 combines with J gene TRBJ2-5, with 8 positions matching TRBD2. With V trimmed by 3 bases and J by 11 bases, 17 bases remained unmatched. This CDR3 comprises 16 residues. Germline V gene sequence: CDR1 LGHDT, CDR2 YNNKEL (reference sequence). Written as DNA, the CDR3 is TGTGCCAGCAGCCAGGCGGGAGGCCCTCCCTGGAGTGAGCAGTACTTC. Amino acids: CASSQAGGPPWSEQYF.

The chain links TRBV4-2 to TRBJ2-3; no firm D call. The CDR3 length is 13 residues. The germline V gene has CDR1 LGHNA and CDR2 YNFKEQ. The V gene lost 0 bases and the J gene lost 6 bases, with 7 bases spanning the gap. CDR3 DNA sequence: TGTGCCAGCAGCCAAGAATCAGGCGATACGCAGTATTTT. Protein sequence: CASSQESGDTQYF.

The chain has TRBV7-6 and TRBJ2-7; the D gene is possibly TRBD1 (6 bases). CDR3 length: 15 residues. The germline V and J ends were trimmed by 1 base and 2 bases, with 12 bases remaining between them. Germline V gene sequence: CDR1 SGHVS, CDR2 FNYEAQ. The CDR3: CASSLEGQNPYEQYF. CDR3 bases: TGTGCCAGCAGCTTAGAGGGACAAAACCCCTACGAGCAGTACTTC.

V gene TRBV6-5 combines with J gene TRBJ1-6; no firm D call. CDR3 size: 12 residues. CDR1 MNHEY and CDR2 SVGAGI come from the germline V gene. With 0 bases removed from V and 14 bases from J, the gap between germline ends came to 8 bases. CDR3 sequence: CASSYSGSALHF. As DNA, the CDR3 is TGTGCCAGCAGTTACTCTGGGTCAGCCCTCCACTTT.

V gene TRBV27 combines with J gene TRBJ2-6; 15 bases align to TRBD2. The CDR3 loop spans 18 amino acids. The germline V gene encodes CDR1 MNHEY and CDR2 SMNVEV (reference sequence). The junction had 4 bases not matched to a gene; V was cut back by 5 bases and J by 2 bases. CDR3: CASSLGLAGGPGANVLTF. DNA for the CDR3: TGTGCCAGCAGTCTCGGACTAGCGGGAGGGCCTGGGGCCAACGTCCTGACTTTC.

The chain has TRBV6-5 and TRBJ2-2; TRBD1 is a possible D gene (7 bases). V was pared by 3 bases and J by 2 bases, with 16 bases between. The CDR3 covers 17 residues. From germline, CDR1 is MNHEY and CDR2 SVGAGI. The CDR3 DNA reads TGTGCCAGCAGTTATTCGGAGGGGGCCATCAACACCGGGGAGCTGTTTTTT. As protein: CASSYSEGAINTGELFF.

This chain uses TRBV5-1 with TRBJ2-1; 7 nucleotides align to TRBD2. CDR1 is SGHRS, CDR2 YFSETQ, per germline. Trimming at V came to 4 bases and at J to 8 bases, leaving 9 bases not matched to a gene. The length of the CDR3 is 14 residues. Here the CDR3 reads CASSPGPGGDEQFF. The CDR3 nucleotides read TGCGCCAGCAGCCCTGGCCCGGGGGGTGATGAGCAGTTCTTC.

The chain is built from TRBV12-3 or TRBV12-4 and TRBJ2-5; the D is unclear. Matching the DNA end better, TRBJ2-7 makes the J call doubtful. CDR3 length: 14 amino acids. DNA of the CDR3: TGTGCCAGCAGTTTAGGAAAACCCTACTACGAGCAGTACTTC. It specifies CASSLGKPYYEQYF.

This clonotype was seen more than once but under ten times. The chain is built from TRBV29-1 and TRBJ2-1; 13 nucleotides match TRBD2. The CDR3 is 17 amino acids. CDR1 and CDR2 (germline): SQVTM, ANQGSEA. V shed 6 bases, J shed 4 bases, and the junction held 12 bases outside the gene matches. The CDR3 sequence: CSVAGTSGAWGYNEQFF. The CDR3, as DNA: TGCAGCGTCGCCGGGACTAGCGGGGCGTGGGGTTACAATGAGCAGTTCTTC.

This clonotype has only a few counts. The chain joins TRBV6-2 or TRBV6-3 to TRBJ2-1; 13 bases agree with TRBD2. V lost 11 bases to trimming and J lost 2 bases; unmatched junction nucleotides: 6. The CDR3 runs 15 residues. The germline gives CDR1 MNHEY, CDR2 SVGEGT. The CDR3 DNA reads as TGTGCCGTCGAAGGACTAGCGGGGGCCTACAATGAGCAGTTCTTC. It encodes CAVEGLAGAYNEQFF.

The gene calls are TRBV2 and TRBJ1-1, with D perhaps TRBD1 (5 bases). The V gene lost 5 bases and the J gene lost 0 bases, with 10 bases spanning the gap. This CDR3 contains 14 residues. Germline lookup yields CDR1 SNHLY and CDR2 FYNNEI. The CDR3 here is CASSSLQVNTEAFF. CDR3 DNA sequence: TGTGCCAGCAGTTCCTTACAGGTGAACACTGAAGCTTTCTTT.

The chain recombines TRBV20-1 with TRBJ2-2, with TRBD2 matching over 10 bases. The J segment lost 6 bases and the V segment lost 6 bases, leaving 10 bases of the junction unmatched. The CDR3 consists of 15 residues. Germline lookup yields CDR1 DFQATT and CDR2 SNEGSKA (reference sequence). The CDR3 nucleotides are TGCAGTGCCCAGCAGAGCGGGAGGGCCTCCGGGGAGCTGTTTTTT. It codes for CSAQQSGRASGELFF.

This sequence joins TRBV3-1 and TRBJ2-3; TRBD2 agrees at 15 bases. The CDR3 extends over 16 amino acids. Germline-derived CDR1 and CDR2 are LGHDT and YNNKEL (reference sequence). With 3 bases clipped from V and 8 bases from J, the junction kept 6 bases outside the gene matches. CDR3 residues: CASSQTGTSGRSTQYF. In DNA, the CDR3 is TGTGCCAGCAGCCAGACCGGGACTAGCGGGAGGAGTACGCAGTATTTT.

V and J are TRBV6-1 and TRBJ1-2; 7 nucleotides agree with TRBD1. This CDR3 contains 13 residues. Germline lookup yields CDR1 MNHNS and CDR2 SASEGT. Trimming took 6 bases from V and 6 from J; bases not matched to a gene: 7. CDR3 sequence: CASRPDRDHGYTF. CDR3 sequence (DNA): TGTGCCAGCAGACCTGACAGGGACCATGGCTACACCTTC.

This sequence joins TRBV6-1 and TRBJ1-2; D possibly corresponds to TRBD1 (6 bases). The CDR3 extends over 16 amino acids. The V end lost 0 bases, the J end lost 2 bases, and 13 bases lay between the germline ends. Germline-derived CDR1 and CDR2 are MNHNS and SASEGT. The CDR3 here is CASSEARGRGNYGYTF. CDR3 sequence (DNA): TGTGCCAGCAGTGAAGCGCGGGGCAGGGGAAACTATGGCTACACCTTC.